Detailed here is one T cell receptor beta chain. The data originate from a study of T cell changes during pregnancy in multiple sclerosis. Germline CDR1 is MNHNY and CDR2 is SVGAGI (reference sequence). Trimming shortened V by 3 bases and J by 1 base, and 9 bases separated the two germline ends. This CDR3 is built from 14 residues. Data came from immunoSEQ multiplex PCR; TCRdb stores just in-frame clones and leaves some out. The sample shows 65,000 to 70,000 clones, 92% of them seen only once. This sequence was found in a female donor in good health, enrolled as a control in a pregnancy study. The specimen comprised peripheral blood, sampled in the third trimester of pregnancy. This sequence joins TRBV6-6 and TRBJ1-1, with D possibly matching TRBD1 (5 bases). Here the CDR3 DNA reads TGTGCCAGCAGTTATGGGCAGGGGAACACTGAAGCTTTCTTT. The encoded protein is CASSYGQGNTEAFF.